A selection of T cell receptor beta chains follows, all from one sample in a study of CD8 T cells in Susac syndrome. In TCRdb, the immunoSEQ multiplex PCR reads were re-called with MiXCR into one record per CDR3 protein. The data show 65,000 to 100,000 distinct CDR3 sequences, around 96% seen once. The sequenced material came from CD8+ T cells from PBMCs. These receptors all come from a human donor with Susac syndrome. CDR3s include the opening cysteine and the closing phenylalanine or tryptophan. The D gene is left open where the match is weak. Clone size is shown for a subset of rows, as once, few, many or a class of expanded clone.

V	D	J	size	DNA	CDR3
TRBV27	.	TRBJ2-7	.	TGTGCCAGCAGTTTCGCAGGCCGAGCCTACGAGCAGTACTTC	CASSFAGRAYEQYF
TRBV6-5	.	TRBJ2-7	.	TGTGCCAGCAGTTACGACAGCTCCTACGAGCAGTACTTC	CASSYDSSYEQYF
TRBV14	.	TRBJ2-1	few	TGTGCCAGCAGTAGGTACAATGAGCAGTTCTTC	CASSRYNEQFF
TRBV20-1	.	TRBJ1-2	.	TGCAGTGCTAGAGATCTGGGGAGGTCCTATGGCTACACCTTC	CSARDLGRSYGYTF
TRBV13	.	TRBJ2-3	.	TGTGCCAGCAGCCCCGGGAGCACAGATACGCAGTATTTT	CASSPGSTDTQYF
TRBV20-1	TRBD2	TRBJ2-7	.	TGCAGTGTGGGTGACGTGGGAGGGACCTACGAGCAGTACTTC	CSVGDVGGTYEQYF
TRBV6-2/TRBV6-3	.	TRBJ2-4	.	TGTGCCAGCAGTGCTGGACTATTCCCCAAAAACATTCAGTACTTC	CASSAGLFPKNIQYF
TRBV13	.	TRBJ1-1	.	TGTGCCAGCAGCTTGGCGGAAGCTTTCTTT	CASSLAEAFF
TRBV30	.	TRBJ2-1	.	TGTGCCTGGAGTTTCACCGGTAATGAGCAGTTCTTC	CAWSFTGNEQFF
TRBV7-8	TRBD2	TRBJ2-3	.	TGTGCCAGCAGCCCAGCGGGGGGCACAGATACGCAGTATTTT	CASSPAGGTDTQYF
TRBV6-2/TRBV6-3	.	TRBJ2-6	.	TGTGCCAGCAGTACTCGGACTAATTCTGGGGCCAACGTCCTGACTTTC	CASSTRTNSGANVLTF
TRBV5-4	.	TRBJ2-1	.	TGTGCCAGCAGCCCCGGCGGCAATGAGCAGTTCTTC	CASSPGGNEQFF
TRBV19	.	TRBJ1-2	.	TGTGCCAGTTCGGTGTCTCGCGGCTACACCTTC	CASSVSRGYTF
TRBV12-3/TRBV12-4	TRBD1	TRBJ2-1	.	TGTGCCAGCAGTTCCGTGTCCGCAGGGGGCCCGCGCAATGAGCAGTTCTTC	CASSSVSAGGPRNEQFF
TRBV19	TRBD2	TRBJ2-5	.	TGTGCCAGTACCGAAAAGGGGGGACTAGCGGGATGGACCCAGTACTTC	CASTEKGGLAGWTQYF
TRBV6-5	.	TRBJ1-2	once	TGTGCCACCTGGACGGTCGATGGCTACACCTTC	CATWTVDGYTF
TRBV7-9	TRBD2	TRBJ2-1	.	TGTGCCATCCAACTAGCGGGAGACCGCTACAATGAGCAGTTCTTC	CAIQLAGDRYNEQFF
TRBV7-2	.	TRBJ2-3	.	TGTGCCAGCAGCTTAGTTGGGTCCGGAGGGACAGATACGCAGTATTTT	CASSLVGSGGTDTQYF
TRBV15	.	TRBJ1-2	.	TGTGCCACCAGCATAAGCCGGGACGCTGGCTACACCTTC	CATSISRDAGYTF
TRBV6-1	.	TRBJ2-6	few	TGTGCCAGCAGTGAAGGACAATCTGGGGCCAACGTCCTGACTTTC	CASSEGQSGANVLTF
TRBV2	.	TRBJ2-7	.	TGTGCCAGCAGGGTGGGGGACTACGAGCAGTACTTC	CASRVGDYEQYF
TRBV14	.	TRBJ1-2	.	TGTGCCAGCAGCCAAGATTCCAGGGGCACCTATGGCTACACCTTC	CASSQDSRGTYGYTF
TRBV20-1	TRBD1	TRBJ2-7	.	TGCAGTGCTAACGGGGGACAGGGGTCCTACGAGCAGTACTTC	CSANGGQGSYEQYF
TRBV20-1	TRBD1	TRBJ1-4	.	TGCAGTGCTAGAGACACAGGGGGCTTATACGAAAAACTGTTTTTT	CSARDTGGLYEKLFF
TRBV6-2/TRBV6-3	TRBD2	TRBJ2-2	.	TGTGCCAGCAGTTACTGGCTAGCGGTGAACACCGGGGAGCTGTTTTTT	CASSYWLAVNTGELFF
TRBV11-2	.	TRBJ2-3	.	TGTGCCAGCAAAACCCGGCGGGGGCGCACAGATACGCAGTATTTT	CASKTRRGRTDTQYF
TRBV10-3	TRBD1	TRBJ1-1	.	TGTGCCATCGGACAGGTTTTGAACACTGAAGCTTTCTTT	CAIGQVLNTEAFF
TRBV20-1	.	TRBJ2-1	.	TGCAGTGCTAGCCGACGGTACAATGAGCAGTTCTTC	CSASRRYNEQFF
TRBV4-3	.	TRBJ1-2	once	TGCGCCAGCAGCCAAGATTCGGGGCCGGAGGCCGGCGGCTACACCTTC	CASSQDSGPEAGGYTF
TRBV28	.	TRBJ2-7	few	TGTGCCAGCAGTCCACTGAGCTCCTACGAGCAGTACTTC	CASSPLSSYEQYF
TRBV7-9	TRBD1	TRBJ2-5	.	TGTGCCAGCAGCTTCCGGGACAGGGTACCAGAGACCCAGTACTTC	CASSFRDRVPETQYF
TRBV9	.	TRBJ2-5	.	TGTGCCAGCAGCGTGGAGGGAGCGGAGACCCAGTACTTC	CASSVEGAETQYF
TRBV7-9	.	TRBJ2-1	.	TGTGCCAGCAGCTTAGAGGGGCCCTACAATGAGCAGTTCTTC	CASSLEGPYNEQFF